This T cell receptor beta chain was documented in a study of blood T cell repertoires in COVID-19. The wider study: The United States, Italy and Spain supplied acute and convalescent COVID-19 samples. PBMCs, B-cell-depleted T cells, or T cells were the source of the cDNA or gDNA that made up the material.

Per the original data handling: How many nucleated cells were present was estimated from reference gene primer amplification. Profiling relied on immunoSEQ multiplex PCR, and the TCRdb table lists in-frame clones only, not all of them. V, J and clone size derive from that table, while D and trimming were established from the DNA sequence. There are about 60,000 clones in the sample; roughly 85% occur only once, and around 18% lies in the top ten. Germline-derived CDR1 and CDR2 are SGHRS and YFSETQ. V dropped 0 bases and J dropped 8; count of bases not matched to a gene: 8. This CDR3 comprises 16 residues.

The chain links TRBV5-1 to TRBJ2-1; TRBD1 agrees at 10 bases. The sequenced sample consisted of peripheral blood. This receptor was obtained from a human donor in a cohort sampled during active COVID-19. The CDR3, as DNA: TGCGCCAGCAGCTTGGAGGTGACAGGGGGCAGAGATGAGCAGTTCTTC. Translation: CASSLEVTGGRDEQFF.